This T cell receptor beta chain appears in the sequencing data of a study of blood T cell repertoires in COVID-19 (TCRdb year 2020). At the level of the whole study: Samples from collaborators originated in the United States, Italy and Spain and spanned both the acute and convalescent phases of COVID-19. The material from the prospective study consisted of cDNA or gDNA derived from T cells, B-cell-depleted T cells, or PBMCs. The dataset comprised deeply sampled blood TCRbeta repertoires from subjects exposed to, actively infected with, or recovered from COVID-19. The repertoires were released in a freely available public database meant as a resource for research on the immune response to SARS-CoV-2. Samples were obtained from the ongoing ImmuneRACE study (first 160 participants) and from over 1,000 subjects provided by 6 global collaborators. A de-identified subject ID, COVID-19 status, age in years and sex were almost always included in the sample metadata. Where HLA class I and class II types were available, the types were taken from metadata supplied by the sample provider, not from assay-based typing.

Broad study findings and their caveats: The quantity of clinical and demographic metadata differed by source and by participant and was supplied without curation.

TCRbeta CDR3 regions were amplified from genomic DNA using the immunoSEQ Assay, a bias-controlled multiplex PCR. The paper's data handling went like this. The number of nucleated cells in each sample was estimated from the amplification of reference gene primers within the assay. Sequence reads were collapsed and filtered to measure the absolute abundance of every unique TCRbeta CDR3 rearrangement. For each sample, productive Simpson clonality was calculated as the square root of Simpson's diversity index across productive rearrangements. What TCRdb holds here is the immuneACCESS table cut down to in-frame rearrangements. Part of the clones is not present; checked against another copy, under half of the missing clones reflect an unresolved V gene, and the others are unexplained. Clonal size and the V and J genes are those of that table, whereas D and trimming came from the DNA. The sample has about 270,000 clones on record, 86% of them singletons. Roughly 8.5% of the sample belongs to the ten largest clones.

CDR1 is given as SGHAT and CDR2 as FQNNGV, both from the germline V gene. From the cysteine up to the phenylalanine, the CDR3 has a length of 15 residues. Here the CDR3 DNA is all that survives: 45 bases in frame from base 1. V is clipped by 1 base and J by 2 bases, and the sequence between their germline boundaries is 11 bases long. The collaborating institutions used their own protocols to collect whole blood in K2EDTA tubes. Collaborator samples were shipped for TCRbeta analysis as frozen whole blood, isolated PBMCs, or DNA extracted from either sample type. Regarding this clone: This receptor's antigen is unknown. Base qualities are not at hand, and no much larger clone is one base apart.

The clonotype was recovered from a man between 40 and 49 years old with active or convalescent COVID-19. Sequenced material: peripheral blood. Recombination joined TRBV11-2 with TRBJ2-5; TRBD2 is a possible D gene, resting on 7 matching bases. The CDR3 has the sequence CASSLAGGRQETQYF. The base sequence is TGTGCCAGCAGCTTAGCGGGGGGCAGACAAGAGACCCAGTACTTC. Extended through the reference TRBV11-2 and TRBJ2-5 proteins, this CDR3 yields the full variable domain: EAGVAQSPRYKIIEKRQSVAFWCNPISGHATLYWYQQILGQGPKLLIQFQNNGVVDDSQLPKDRFSAERLKGVDSTLKIQPAKLEDSAVYLCASSLAGGRQETQYFGPGTRLLVL.